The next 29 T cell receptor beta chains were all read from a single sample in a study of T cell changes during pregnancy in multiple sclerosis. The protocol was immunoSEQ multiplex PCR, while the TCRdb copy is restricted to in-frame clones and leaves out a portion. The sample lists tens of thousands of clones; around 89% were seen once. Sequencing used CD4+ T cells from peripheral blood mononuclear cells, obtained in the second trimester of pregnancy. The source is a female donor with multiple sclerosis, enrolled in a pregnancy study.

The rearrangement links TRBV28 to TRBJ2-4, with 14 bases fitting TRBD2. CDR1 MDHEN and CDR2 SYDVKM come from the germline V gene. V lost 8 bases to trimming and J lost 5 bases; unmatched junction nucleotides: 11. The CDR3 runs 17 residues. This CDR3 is CASSPPGLAGAQNIQYF. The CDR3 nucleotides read TGTGCCAGCTCACCGCCGGGACTAGCGGGAGCGCAAAACATTCAGTACTTC. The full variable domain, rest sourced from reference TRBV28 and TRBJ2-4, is DVKVTQSSRYLVKRTGEKVFLECVQDMDHENMFWYRQDPGLGLRLIYFSYDVKMKEKGDIPEGYSVSREKKERFSLILESASTNQTSMYLCASSPPGLAGAQNIQYFGAGTRLSVL.

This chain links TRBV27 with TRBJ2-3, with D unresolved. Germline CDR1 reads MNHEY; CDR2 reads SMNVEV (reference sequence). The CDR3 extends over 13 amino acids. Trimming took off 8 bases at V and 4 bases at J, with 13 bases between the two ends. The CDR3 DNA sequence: TGTGCCAGCTGGGCTTTTTTTCCAGATACGCAGTATTTT. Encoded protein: CASWAFFPDTQYF.

CDR3 in DNA: TGTGCCAGCAGCTTGGATAGCGGGGCCTACAATGAGCAGTTCTTC. Its protein product is CASSLDSGAYNEQFF. The chain combines TRBV5-8 with TRBJ2-1; 8 bases align to TRBD2. Germline CDR1 reads SGHTS; CDR2 reads YDEGEE. CDR3 size: 15 residues. V was clipped by 0 bases and J by 2 bases; unmatched bases: 1.

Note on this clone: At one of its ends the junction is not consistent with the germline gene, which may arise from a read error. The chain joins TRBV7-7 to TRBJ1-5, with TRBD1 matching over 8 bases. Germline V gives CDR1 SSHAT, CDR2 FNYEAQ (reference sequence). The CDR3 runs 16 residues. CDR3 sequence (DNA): TGTGCTAGCAGCTTCGGACAGGGAGTAAGCAATCAGCCCCAGCATTTT. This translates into CASSFGQGVSNQPQHF.

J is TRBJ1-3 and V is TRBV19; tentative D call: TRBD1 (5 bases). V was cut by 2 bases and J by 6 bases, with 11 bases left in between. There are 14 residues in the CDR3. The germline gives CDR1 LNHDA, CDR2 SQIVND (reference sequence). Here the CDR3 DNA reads TGTGCCAGTAGTATAACAGGAGCGAAAAACACCATATATTTT. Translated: CASSITGAKNTIYF.

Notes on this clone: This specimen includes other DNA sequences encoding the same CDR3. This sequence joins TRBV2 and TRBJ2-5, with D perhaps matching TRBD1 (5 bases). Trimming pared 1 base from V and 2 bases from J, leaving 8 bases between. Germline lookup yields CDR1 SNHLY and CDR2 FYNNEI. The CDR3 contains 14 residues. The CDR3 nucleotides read TGTGCCAGCAGTGAAGGGACATTTCAAGAGACCCAGTACTTC. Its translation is CASSEGTFQETQYF.

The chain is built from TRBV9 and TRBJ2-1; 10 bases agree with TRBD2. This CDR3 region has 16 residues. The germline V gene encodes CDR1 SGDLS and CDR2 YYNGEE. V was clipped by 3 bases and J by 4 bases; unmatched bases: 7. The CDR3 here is CASSGPSGRVYNEQFF. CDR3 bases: TGTGCCAGCAGCGGACCGAGCGGGAGGGTTTACAATGAGCAGTTCTTC.

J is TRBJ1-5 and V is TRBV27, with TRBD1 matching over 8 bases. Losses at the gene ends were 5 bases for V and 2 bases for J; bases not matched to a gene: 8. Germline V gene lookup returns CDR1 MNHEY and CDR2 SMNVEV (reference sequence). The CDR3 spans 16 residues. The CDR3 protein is CASSQRTGTGNQPQHF. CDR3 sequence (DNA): TGTGCCAGCAGTCAACGGACAGGGACCGGCAATCAGCCCCAGCATTTT.

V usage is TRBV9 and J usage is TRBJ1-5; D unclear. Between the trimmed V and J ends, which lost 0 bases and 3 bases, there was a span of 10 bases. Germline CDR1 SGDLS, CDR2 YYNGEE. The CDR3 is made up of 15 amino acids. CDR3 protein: CASSVDGQINQPQHF. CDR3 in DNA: TGTGCCAGCAGCGTAGATGGGCAGATCAATCAGCCCCAGCATTTT.

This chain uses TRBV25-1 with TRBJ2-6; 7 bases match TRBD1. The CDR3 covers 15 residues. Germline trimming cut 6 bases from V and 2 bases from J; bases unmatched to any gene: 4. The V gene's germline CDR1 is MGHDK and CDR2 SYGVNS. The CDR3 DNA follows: TGTGCCAGCAGCCCAACAGGGGCTGGGGCCAACGTCCTGACTTTC. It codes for CASSPTGAGANVLTF.

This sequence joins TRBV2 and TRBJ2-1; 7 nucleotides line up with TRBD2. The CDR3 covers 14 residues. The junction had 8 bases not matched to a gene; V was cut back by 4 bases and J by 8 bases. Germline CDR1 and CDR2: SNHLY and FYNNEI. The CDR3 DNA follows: TGTGCCAGCAGTGGAACGGGAGGACGGTATGAGCAGTTCTTC. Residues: CASSGTGGRYEQFF.

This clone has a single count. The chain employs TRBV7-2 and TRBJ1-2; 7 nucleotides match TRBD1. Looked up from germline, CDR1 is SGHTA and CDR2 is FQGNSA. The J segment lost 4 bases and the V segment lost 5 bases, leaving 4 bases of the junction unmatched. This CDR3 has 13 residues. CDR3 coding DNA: TGTGCCAGCAGCCGAGGGACAGTCTATGGCTACACCTTC. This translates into CASSRGTVYGYTF.

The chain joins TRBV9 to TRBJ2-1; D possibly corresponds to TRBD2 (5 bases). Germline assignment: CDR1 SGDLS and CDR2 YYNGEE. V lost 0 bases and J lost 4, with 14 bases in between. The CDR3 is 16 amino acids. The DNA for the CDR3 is TGTGCCAGCAGCGTAGGCCGCGGGCCTCGGTACAATGAGCAGTTCTTC. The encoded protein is CASSVGRGPRYNEQFF. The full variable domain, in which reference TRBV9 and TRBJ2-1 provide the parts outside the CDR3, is DSGVTQTPKHLITATGQRVTLRCSPRSGDLSVYWYQQSLDQGLQFLIQYYNGEERAKGNILERFSAQQFPDLHSELNLSSLELGDSALYFCASSVGRGPRYNEQFFGPGTRLTVL.

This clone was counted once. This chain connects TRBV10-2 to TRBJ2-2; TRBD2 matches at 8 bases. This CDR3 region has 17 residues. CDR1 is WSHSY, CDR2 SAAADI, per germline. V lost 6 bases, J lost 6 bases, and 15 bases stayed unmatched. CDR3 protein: CASSHSASGRGAGELFF. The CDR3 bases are TGCGCCAGCAGCCACTCCGCGAGCGGGAGAGGGGCCGGGGAGCTGTTTTTT.

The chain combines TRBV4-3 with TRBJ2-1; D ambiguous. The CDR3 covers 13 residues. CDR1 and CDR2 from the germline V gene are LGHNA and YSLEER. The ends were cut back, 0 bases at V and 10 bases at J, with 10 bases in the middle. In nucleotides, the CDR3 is TGCGCCAGCAGCCAAGATCTCCGGAGAGAGCAGTTCTTC. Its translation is CASSQDLRREQFF.

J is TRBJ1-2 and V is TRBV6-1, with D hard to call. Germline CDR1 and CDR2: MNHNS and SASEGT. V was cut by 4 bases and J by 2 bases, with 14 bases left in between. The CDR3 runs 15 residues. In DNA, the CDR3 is TGTGCCAGCAGTGCCGCCTGGAGAGAGAACTATGGCTACACCTTC. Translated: CASSAAWRENYGYTF.

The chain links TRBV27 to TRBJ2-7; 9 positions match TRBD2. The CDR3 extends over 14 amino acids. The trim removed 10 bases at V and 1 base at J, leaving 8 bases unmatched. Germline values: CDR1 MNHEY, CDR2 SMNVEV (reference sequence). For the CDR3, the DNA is TGTGCCAATGGGGTAGCGGGAGCTTCCTACGAGCAGTACTTC. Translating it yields CANGVAGASYEQYF.

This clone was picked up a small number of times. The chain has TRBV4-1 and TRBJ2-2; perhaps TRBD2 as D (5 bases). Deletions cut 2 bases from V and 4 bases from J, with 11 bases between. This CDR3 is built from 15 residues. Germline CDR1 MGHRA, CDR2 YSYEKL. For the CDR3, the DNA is TGCGCCAGCAGCCAACTAATAGGAGGCACCGGGGAGCTGTTTTTT. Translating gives CASSQLIGGTGELFF.

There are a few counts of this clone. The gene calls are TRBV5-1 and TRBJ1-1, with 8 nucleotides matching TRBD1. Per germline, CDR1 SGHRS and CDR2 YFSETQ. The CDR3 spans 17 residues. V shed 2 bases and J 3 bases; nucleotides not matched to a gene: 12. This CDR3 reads CASSFTAGGFLHTEAFF. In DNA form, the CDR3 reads TGCGCCAGCAGCTTCACAGCAGGGGGCTTCCTGCACACTGAAGCTTTCTTT.

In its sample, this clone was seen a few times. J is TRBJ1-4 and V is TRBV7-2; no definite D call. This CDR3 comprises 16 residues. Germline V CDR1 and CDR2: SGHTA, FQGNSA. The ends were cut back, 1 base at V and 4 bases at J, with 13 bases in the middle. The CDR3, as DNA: TGTGCCAGCAGCTTAGAATGGCGGGCTAGTAATGAAAAACTGTTTTTT. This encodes CASSLEWRASNEKLFF.

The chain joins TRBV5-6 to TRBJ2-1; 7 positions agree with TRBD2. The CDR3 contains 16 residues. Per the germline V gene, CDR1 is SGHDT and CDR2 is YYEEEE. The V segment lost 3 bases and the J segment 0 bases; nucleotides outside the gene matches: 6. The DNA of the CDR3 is TGTGCCAGCAGCTCTTGGGGGAGGGTCTCCTACAATGAGCAGTTCTTC. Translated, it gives CASSSWGRVSYNEQFF.

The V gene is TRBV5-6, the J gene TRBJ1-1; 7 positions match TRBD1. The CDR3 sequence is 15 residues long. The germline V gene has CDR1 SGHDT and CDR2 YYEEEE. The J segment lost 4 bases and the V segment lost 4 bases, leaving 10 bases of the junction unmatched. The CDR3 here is CASSPGTARITEAFF. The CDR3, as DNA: TGTGCCAGCAGCCCAGGGACAGCTAGAATCACTGAAGCTTTCTTT.

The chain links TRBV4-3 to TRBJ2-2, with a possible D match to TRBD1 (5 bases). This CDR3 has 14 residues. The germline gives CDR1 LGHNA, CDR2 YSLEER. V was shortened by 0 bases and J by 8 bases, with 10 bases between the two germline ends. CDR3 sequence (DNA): TGCGCCAGCAGCCAAGACGTAGGGGTAGGGGAGCTGTTTTTT. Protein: CASSQDVGVGELFF.

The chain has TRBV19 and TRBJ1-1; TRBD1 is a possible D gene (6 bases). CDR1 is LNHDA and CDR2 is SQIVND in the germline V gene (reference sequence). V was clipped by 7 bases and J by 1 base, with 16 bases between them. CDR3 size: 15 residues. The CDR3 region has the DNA TGTGCCAGTAAAATAGTTTCGACAGGGAACACTGAAGCTTTCTTT. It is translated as CASKIVSTGNTEAFF.

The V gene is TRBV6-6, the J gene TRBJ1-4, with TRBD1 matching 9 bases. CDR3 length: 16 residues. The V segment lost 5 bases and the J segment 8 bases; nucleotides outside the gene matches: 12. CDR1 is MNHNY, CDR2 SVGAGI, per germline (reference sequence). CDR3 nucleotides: TGTGCCAGCAGTCCGGGACAGGGATCCTCAAGGGAAAAACTGTTTTTT. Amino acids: CASSPGQGSSREKLFF.

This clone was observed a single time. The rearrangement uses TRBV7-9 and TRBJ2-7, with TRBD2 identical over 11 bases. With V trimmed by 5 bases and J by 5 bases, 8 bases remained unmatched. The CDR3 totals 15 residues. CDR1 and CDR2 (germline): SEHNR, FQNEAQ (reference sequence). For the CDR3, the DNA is TGTGCCAGCAGCAGGGAGACTAGCGGGAACAACGAGCAGTACTTC. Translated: CASSRETSGNNEQYF.

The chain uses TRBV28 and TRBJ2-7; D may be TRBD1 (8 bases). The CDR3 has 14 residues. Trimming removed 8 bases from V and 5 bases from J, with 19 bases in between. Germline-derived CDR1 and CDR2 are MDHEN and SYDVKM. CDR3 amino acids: CASRQTGEGHEQYF. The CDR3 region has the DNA TGTGCCAGCCGACAGACAGGGGAGGGCCACGAGCAGTACTTC.

The CDR3 region has the DNA TGTGCCAGCAGTTCGACCGGACAGCAAGAGACCCAGTACTTC. This codes for CASSSTGQQETQYF. This chain links TRBV6-6 with TRBJ2-5, with TRBD1 as a possible D gene (6 bases). Per germline, CDR1 MNHNY and CDR2 SVGAGI (reference sequence). Trimming removed 4 bases at V and 2 bases at J, with 11 bases between. The CDR3 runs 14 residues.

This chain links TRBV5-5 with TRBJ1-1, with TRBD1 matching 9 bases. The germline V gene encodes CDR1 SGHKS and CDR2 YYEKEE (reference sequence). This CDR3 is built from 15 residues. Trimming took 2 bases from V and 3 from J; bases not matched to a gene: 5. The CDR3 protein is CASSLQGARDTEAFF. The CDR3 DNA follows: TGTGCCAGCAGCTTACAGGGGGCAAGGGACACTGAAGCTTTCTTT.